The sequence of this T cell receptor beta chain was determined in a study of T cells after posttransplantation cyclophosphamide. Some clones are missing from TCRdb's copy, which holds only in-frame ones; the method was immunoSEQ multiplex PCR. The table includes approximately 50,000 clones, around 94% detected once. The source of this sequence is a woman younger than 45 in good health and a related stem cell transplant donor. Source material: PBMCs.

CDR3 residues: CAWAADRAISGRYEQYF. CDR3 sequence (DNA): TGTGCCTGGGCGGCGGATAGAGCGATCTCGGGGAGATACGAGCAGTACTTC. The J gene is TRBJ2-7, the V gene TRBV30; perhaps TRBD2 as D (5 bases). The germline gives CDR1 GTSNPN, CDR2 SVGIG (reference sequence). V gave up 5 bases and J gave up 4 bases, with 27 bases separating them. The CDR3 contains 17 residues.